Below are 19 T cell receptor beta chains sequenced from a single sample in a study of PD-L1 blockade in urothelial cancer. Assay: immunoSEQ multiplex PCR; the TCRdb copy retains only in-frame clones and omits some. The profile shows 50,000 or so clones, about 86% of them singletons. Time point given: pretreatment peripheral blood. The sequencing here drew on PBMCs, taken around atezolizumab (anti-PD-L1) treatment. The receptors stem from a man between 65 and 85 years old with urothelial cancer.

V and J are TRBV7-9 and TRBJ1-6, with 7 bases that match TRBD1. V shed 0 bases, J shed 6 bases, and the junction held 5 bases outside the gene matches. In germline, CDR1 is SEHNR, CDR2 FQNEAQ (reference sequence). The CDR3 is made up of 16 amino acids. CDR3 nucleotide sequence: TGTGCCAGCAGCTTAGCCCCGACAGGGATTAATTCACCCCTCCACTTT. Encoded protein: CASSLAPTGINSPLHF.

This chain joins TRBV10-3 and TRBJ2-5; TRBD2 aligns across 10 bases. CDR3 length: 15 residues. In germline, CDR1 is ENHRY, CDR2 SYGVKD. The J segment lost 4 bases and the V segment lost 3 bases, leaving 5 bases of the junction unmatched. The CDR3 sequence: CAISETSGEGETQYF. CDR3 DNA: TGTGCCATCAGTGAAACTAGCGGGGAAGGAGAGACCCAGTACTTC.

The DNA for the CDR3 is TGCGCCAGCAGCGTACCGGGACAGCACTACGAGCAGTACTTC. Its protein product is CASSVPGQHYEQYF. J is TRBJ2-7 and V is TRBV5-1, with TRBD1 identical over 7 bases. Germline V gives CDR1 SGHRS, CDR2 YFSETQ. This CDR3 comprises 14 residues. Trimming took 4 bases from V and 3 from J; bases not matched to a gene: 7.

The V and J genes are TRBV18 and TRBJ1-6; 10 nucleotides agree with TRBD1. Trimming cost V 2 bases and J 3 bases; bases outside gene matches: 7. Looked up from germline, CDR1 is KGHSH and CDR2 is LQKENI. CDR3 size: 18 residues. CDR3 region: CASSPTTGGRIYNSPLHF. The CDR3 DNA follows: TGTGCCAGCTCACCAACGACAGGGGGCAGGATCTATAATTCACCCCTCCACTTT.

The V call is TRBV5-1, the J call TRBJ1-4; TRBD1 matches 9 bases. Germline CDR1 SGHRS, CDR2 YFSETQ. Trimming removed 1 base from V and 7 bases from J; junction bases left unmatched: 5. CDR3 length: 15 residues. The CDR3 is CASSLLGQGIEKLFF. In DNA, the CDR3 is TGCGCCAGCAGCTTGCTCGGACAGGGGATTGAAAAACTGTTTTTT.

The CDR3 DNA is TGTGCCAGTAGTAGGACAAGCGGCACAGATACGCAGTATTTT. It specifies CASSRTSGTDTQYF. The rearrangement uses TRBV19 and TRBJ2-3; D possibly corresponds to TRBD1 (5 bases). V was pared by 4 bases and J by 1 base, with 9 bases between. This CDR3 comprises 14 residues. Germline V CDR1 and CDR2: LNHDA, SQIVND (reference sequence).

This chain uses TRBV5-5 with TRBJ2-7; 7 bases are a match to TRBD2. V shed 2 bases, J shed 4 bases, and the junction held 9 bases outside the gene matches. The CDR3 is 15 amino acids. Germline loops: CDR1 SGHKS, CDR2 YYEKEE (reference sequence). CDR3 in DNA: TGTGCCAGCAGCTTTGCTATGACTAGCAGTTACGAGCAGTACTTC. Its translation: CASSFAMTSSYEQYF.

This chain uses TRBV30 with TRBJ2-4; D is perhaps TRBD1 (5 bases). Germline CDR1 GTSNPN, CDR2 SVGIG (reference sequence). Deletions cut 2 bases from V and 9 bases from J, with 8 bases between. The CDR3 sequence is 11 residues long. Here the CDR3 DNA reads TGTGCCTGGAGTTCTAGGGGCATTCAGTACTTC. Translation gives CAWSSRGIQYF. The variable domain in full, completed from reference TRBV30 and TRBJ2-4, reads SQTIHQWPATLVQPVGSPLSLECTVEGTSNPNLYWYRQAAGRGLQLLFYSVGIGQISSEVPQNLSASRPQDRQFILSSKKLLLSDSGFYLCAWSSRGIQYFGAGTRLSVL.

This clone was picked up one time. The V call is TRBV6-5, the J call TRBJ1-2, with TRBD1 as a possible D gene (6 bases). V was cut by 0 bases and J by 2 bases, with 10 bases left in between. This CDR3 is 15 amino acids long. Germline CDR1 reads MNHEY; CDR2 reads SVGAGI. The CDR3, as DNA: TGTGCCAGCAGTTACTCGGACAGTCCAAACTATGGCTACACCTTC. Amino acid sequence: CASSYSDSPNYGYTF.

This clone was detected once. This rearrangement joins TRBV27 to TRBJ1-1; TRBD1 aligns across 8 bases. The CDR3 loop spans 13 amino acids. With 5 bases clipped from V and 11 bases from J, the junction kept 10 bases outside the gene matches. Germline loops: CDR1 MNHEY, CDR2 SMNVEV (reference sequence). The CDR3 DNA follows: TGTGCCAGCAGTCCCGGACAGGGAGGTCCTGCTTTCTTT. Amino acid sequence: CASSPGQGGPAFF.

The chain has TRBV5-1 and TRBJ2-1, with D uncertain. Germline values: CDR1 SGHRS, CDR2 YFSETQ. V was cut by 0 bases and J by 8 bases, with 12 bases left in between. The CDR3 contains 14 residues. CDR3 DNA sequence: TGCGCCAGCAGCTTGGCCTCTAGTACTCATGAGCAGTTCTTC. Translation: CASSLASSTHEQFF. Drawing the rest from reference TRBV5-1 and TRBJ2-1, the complete variable domain is KAGVTQTPRYLIKTRGQQVTLSCSPISGHRSVSWYQQTPGQGLQFLFEYFSETQRNKGNFPGRFSGRQFSNSRSEMNVSTLELGDSALYLCASSLASSTHEQFFGPGTRLTVL.

The chain has TRBV6-5 and TRBJ1-1, with 7 nucleotides matching TRBD1. The CDR3 runs to 14 residues. The V segment lost 6 bases and the J segment 4 bases; nucleotides outside the gene matches: 8. Germline lookup yields CDR1 MNHEY and CDR2 SVGAGI. The CDR3 nucleotides read TGTGCCAGCAGACCCCTTCAGGGGGGCACTGAAGCTTTCTTT. It yields the protein CASRPLQGGTEAFF.

This clone was counted only a few times. V usage is TRBV7-9 and J usage is TRBJ1-2; 7 bases agree with TRBD1. Germline V lookup: CDR1 SEHNR, CDR2 FQNEAQ (reference sequence). V gave up 4 bases and J gave up 2 bases; unmatched junction bases: 7. The CDR3 has 15 amino acids. In DNA, the CDR3 is TGTGCCAGCAGCTCACTTGGACAGGTAAACTATGGCTACACCTTC. It translates to CASSSLGQVNYGYTF.

The chain uses TRBV28 and TRBJ2-7; 10 bases agree with TRBD2. The germline V gene has CDR1 MDHEN and CDR2 SYDVKM. This CDR3 has 14 amino acids. Trimming removed 4 bases from V and 3 bases from J; junction bases left unmatched: 3. CDR3 loop: CASSSPSGSYEQYF. For the CDR3, the DNA is TGTGCCAGCAGTTCCCCTAGCGGGAGCTACGAGCAGTACTTC.

This clone was observed a single time. The J gene is TRBJ2-2, the V gene TRBV5-6; D might be TRBD1 (6 bases). V lost 4 bases and J lost 0, with 13 bases in between. CDR3 length equals 16 residues. Germline CDR1 SGHDT, CDR2 YYEEEE. The CDR3 DNA sequence: TGTGCCAGCAGCCCCCTTACAGGGTCGAACACCGGGGAGCTGTTTTTT. Its protein product is CASSPLTGSNTGELFF. The variable domain in full, completed from reference TRBV5-6 and TRBJ2-2, reads DAGVTQSPTHLIKTRGQQVTLRCSPKSGHDTVSWYQQALGQGPQFIFQYYEEEERQRGNFPDRFSGHQFPNYSSELNVNALLLGDSALYLCASSPLTGSNTGELFFGEGSRLTVL.

This clone was observed a single time. J is TRBJ2-7 and V is TRBV4-2; D may be TRBD2 (7 bases). The CDR3 runs to 16 residues. CDR1 LGHNA and CDR2 YNFKEQ come from the germline V gene. The germline V and J ends were trimmed by 0 bases and 4 bases, with 16 bases remaining between them. In nucleotides, the CDR3 is TGTGCCAGCAGCCAAGAGGTTGGGGGGGCCGTATACGAGCAGTACTTC. Amino acids: CASSQEVGGAVYEQYF.

J is TRBJ1-5 and V is TRBV6-1, with 11 bases identical to TRBD1. The germline gives CDR1 MNHNS, CDR2 SASEGT. J lost 4 bases, V lost 8 bases, and 7 bases had no gene match. The CDR3 consists of 15 residues. The CDR3 nucleotides are TGTGCCAGCGGATTGGGGACAGGGGGAAATCAGCCCCAGCATTTT. This sequence encodes CASGLGTGGNQPQHF.

The genes are TRBV7-6 and TRBJ2-7; TRBD1 matches at 9 bases. Germline trimming cut 5 bases from V and 6 bases from J; bases unmatched to any gene: 5. Germline V lookup: CDR1 SGHVS, CDR2 FNYEAQ. This CDR3 has 13 residues. DNA for the CDR3: TGTGCCAGCAGCACACAGGGGGCAAGCGAGCAGTACTTC. Translated, it gives CASSTQGASEQYF.

The chain employs TRBV9 and TRBJ2-7, with D unresolved. V gave up 2 bases and J gave up 0 bases, with 9 bases separating them. The CDR3 totals 14 residues. Germline V gene sequence: CDR1 SGDLS, CDR2 YYNGEE. In nucleotides, the CDR3 is TGTGCCAGCAGCGTCTCAGACACCTCCTACGAGCAGTACTTC. It yields the protein CASSVSDTSYEQYF.